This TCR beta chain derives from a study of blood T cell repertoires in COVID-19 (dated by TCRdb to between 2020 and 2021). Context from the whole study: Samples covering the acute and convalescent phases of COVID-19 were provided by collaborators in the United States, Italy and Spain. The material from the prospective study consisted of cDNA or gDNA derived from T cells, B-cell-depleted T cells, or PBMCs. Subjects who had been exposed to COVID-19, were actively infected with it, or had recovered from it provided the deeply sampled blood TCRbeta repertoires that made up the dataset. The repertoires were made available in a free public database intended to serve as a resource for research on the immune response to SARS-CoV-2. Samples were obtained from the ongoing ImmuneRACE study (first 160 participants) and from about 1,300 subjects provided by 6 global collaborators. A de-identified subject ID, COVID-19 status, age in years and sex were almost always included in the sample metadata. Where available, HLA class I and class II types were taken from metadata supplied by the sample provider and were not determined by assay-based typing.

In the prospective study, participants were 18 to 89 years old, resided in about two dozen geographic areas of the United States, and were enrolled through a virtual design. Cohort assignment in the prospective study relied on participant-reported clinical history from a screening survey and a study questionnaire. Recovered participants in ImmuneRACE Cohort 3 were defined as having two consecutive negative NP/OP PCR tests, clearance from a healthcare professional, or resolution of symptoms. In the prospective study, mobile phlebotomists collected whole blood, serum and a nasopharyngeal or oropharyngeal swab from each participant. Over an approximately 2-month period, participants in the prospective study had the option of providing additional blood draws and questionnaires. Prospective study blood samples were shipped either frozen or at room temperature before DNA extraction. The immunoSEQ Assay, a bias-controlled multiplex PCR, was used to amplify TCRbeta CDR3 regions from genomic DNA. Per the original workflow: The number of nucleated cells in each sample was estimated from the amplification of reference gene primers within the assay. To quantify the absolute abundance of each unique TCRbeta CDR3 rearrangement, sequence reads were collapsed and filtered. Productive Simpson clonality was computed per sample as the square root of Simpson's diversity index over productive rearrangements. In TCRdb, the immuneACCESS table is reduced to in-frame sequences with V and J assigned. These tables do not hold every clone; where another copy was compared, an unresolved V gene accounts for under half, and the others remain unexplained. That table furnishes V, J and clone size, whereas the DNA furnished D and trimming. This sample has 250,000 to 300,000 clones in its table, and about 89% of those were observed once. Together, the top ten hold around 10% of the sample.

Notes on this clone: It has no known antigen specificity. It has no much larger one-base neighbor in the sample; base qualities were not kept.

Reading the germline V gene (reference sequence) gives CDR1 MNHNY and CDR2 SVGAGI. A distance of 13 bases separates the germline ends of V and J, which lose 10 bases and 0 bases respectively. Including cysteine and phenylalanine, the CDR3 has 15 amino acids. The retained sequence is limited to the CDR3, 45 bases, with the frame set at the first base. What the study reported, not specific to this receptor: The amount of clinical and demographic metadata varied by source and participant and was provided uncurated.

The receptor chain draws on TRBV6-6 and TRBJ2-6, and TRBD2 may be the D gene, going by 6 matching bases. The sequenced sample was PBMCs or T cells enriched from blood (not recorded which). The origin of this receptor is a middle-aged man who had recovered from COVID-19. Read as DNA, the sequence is TGTGCCACCTTCCGGGGGAGCTCTGGGGCCAACGTCCTGACTTTC. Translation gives CATFRGSSGANVLTF.